Listed below are T cell receptor beta chains from one sample, sequenced in a study of blood T cell repertoires in COVID-19. TCRdb's table, derived via immunoSEQ multiplex PCR, lists solely in-frame clones and lacks some. The table has approximately 210,000 clones, less than 90% seen once; the top ten hold roughly 0.78%. The sample was peripheral blood. The receptor set was obtained from an older woman with acute or convalescent COVID-19. Each CDR3 is given with its conserved first and last residue. The order of the fields is clone size, CDR3 length, V gene, J gene, D gene, CDR3 protein, CDR3 DNA. D genes are given only for firm matches. Clone size is shown for a subset of rows, as once, few, many or a class of expanded clone.

.,15,TRBV15,TRBJ1-1,.,CATSPYAGGNTEAFF,TGTGCCACCAGCCCCTATGCGGGGGGTAACACTGAAGCTTTCTTT
.,14,TRBV18,TRBJ2-7,TRBD2,CASSPNRGGGEQYF,TGTGCCAGCTCACCTAACCGGGGGGGCGGCGAGCAGTACTTC
.,13,TRBV28,TRBJ1-5,.,CASSRGGNQPQHF,TGTGCCAGCAGCAGGGGAGGCAATCAGCCCCAGCATTTT
.,14,TRBV5-1,TRBJ2-3,.,CASSLSTGADTQYF,TGCGCCAGCAGCTTGTCTACGGGGGCAGATACGCAGTATTTT
.,13,TRBV7-2,TRBJ1-6,TRBD1,CASSSGGYSPLHF,TGTGCCAGCAGCTCAGGGGGGTATTCACCCCTCCACTTT
.,14,TRBV5-1,TRBJ1-1,TRBD1,CASSLGRGDTEAFF,TGCGCCAGCAGCTTGGGCAGGGGGGACACTGAAGCTTTCTTT
.,13,TRBV7-2,TRBJ2-5,.,CASSPGQGETQYF,TGTGCCAGCAGCCCTGGACAAGGGGAGACCCAGTACTTC
.,13,TRBV25-1,TRBJ1-2,TRBD1,CASRPGQENGYTF,TGTGCCAGCAGGCCGGGACAGGAGAATGGCTACACCTTC
.,13,TRBV7-2,TRBJ1-5,.,CASNRDSNQPQHF,TGTGCCAGTAACAGGGATAGCAATCAGCCCCAGCATTTT
.,13,TRBV29-1,TRBJ2-5,TRBD2,CSVLPAGEETQYF,TGCAGCGTCCTACCAGCGGGGGAAGAGACCCAGTACTTC
.,16,TRBV5-1,TRBJ2-1,TRBD2,CASSSMGAGGGNEQFF,TGCGCCAGCAGCTCCATGGGAGCGGGAGGGGGCAATGAGCAGTTCTTC
.,13,TRBV12-3/TRBV12-4,TRBJ2-3,.,CASSLGRTDTQYF,TGTGCCAGCAGTTTGGGCCGCACAGATACGCAGTATTTT
once,16,TRBV19,TRBJ1-5,.,CASINRDGGPYQPQHF,TGTGCCAGTATCAACCGGGACGGAGGGCCTTATCAGCCCCAGCATTTT
.,15,TRBV5-1,TRBJ2-7,.,CASSLGATTAHEQYF,TGCGCCAGCAGCTTGGGAGCCACCACAGCCCACGAGCAGTACTTC
.,11,TRBV6-5,TRBJ1-1,.,CASSSQGEAFF,TGTGCCAGCAGTTCCCAGGGTGAAGCTTTCTTT